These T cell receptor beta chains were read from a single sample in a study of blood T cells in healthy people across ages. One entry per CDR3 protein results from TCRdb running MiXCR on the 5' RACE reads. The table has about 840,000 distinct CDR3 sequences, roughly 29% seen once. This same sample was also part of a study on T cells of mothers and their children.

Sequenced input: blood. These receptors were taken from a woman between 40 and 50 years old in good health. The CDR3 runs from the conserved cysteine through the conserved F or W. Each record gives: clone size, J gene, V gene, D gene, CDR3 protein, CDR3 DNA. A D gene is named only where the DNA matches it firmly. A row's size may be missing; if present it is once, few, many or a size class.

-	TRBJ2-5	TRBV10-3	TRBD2	CAISGLAGPLQETQYF	TGTGCCATCAGCGGACTAGCGGGGCCACTCCAAGAGACCCAGTACTTC
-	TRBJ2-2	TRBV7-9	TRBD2	CASTHGTSLSGELFF	TGTGCCAGCACCCACGGGACTAGCCTGTCCGGGGAGCTGTTTTTT
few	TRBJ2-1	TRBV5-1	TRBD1	CASSLGDRGRGDEQFF	TGCGCCAGCAGCTTGGGGGACAGGGGGCGCGGCGATGAGCAGTTCTTC
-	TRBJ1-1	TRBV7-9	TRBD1	CASSLVGDRGRTEAFF	TGTGCCAGCAGCTTAGTCGGGGACAGGGGCCGGACTGAAGCTTTCTTT
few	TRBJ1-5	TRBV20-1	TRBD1	CSAYGTGRQPQHF	TGCAGTGCCTACGGGACAGGGCGCCAGCCCCAGCATTTT
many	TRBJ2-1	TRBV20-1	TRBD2	CSATTSGAYNEQFF	TGCAGTGCTACTACTAGCGGGGCCTACAATGAGCAGTTCTTC
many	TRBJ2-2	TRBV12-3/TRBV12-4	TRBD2	CASRSAGVRNTGELFF	TGTGCCAGCAGATCGGCGGGGGTGAGGAACACCGGGGAGCTGTTTTTT
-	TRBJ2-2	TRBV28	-	CALSPGANTGELFF	TGTGCCTTGTCACCGGGGGCGAACACCGGGGAGCTGTTTTTT
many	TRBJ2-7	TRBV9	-	CASSVAEDEQYF	TGTGCCAGCAGCGTAGCGGAAGACGAGCAGTACTTC
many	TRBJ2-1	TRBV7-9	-	CASSDTLRGRNEQFF	TGTGCCAGCAGCGATACCTTGCGGGGTAGGAATGAGCAGTTCTTC
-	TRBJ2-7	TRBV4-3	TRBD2	CASSQDVGLAGFYEQYF	TGCGCCAGCAGCCAAGATGTAGGACTAGCGGGGTTCTACGAGCAGTACTTC
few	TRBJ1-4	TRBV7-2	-	CASSLGARGEKLFF	TGTGCCAGCAGTCTCGGGGCAAGAGGTGAAAAACTGTTTTTT
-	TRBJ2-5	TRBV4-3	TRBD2	CASSQDLGSGGETQYF	TGCGCCAGCAGCCAAGATCTAGGATCGGGGGGGGAGACCCAGTACTTC
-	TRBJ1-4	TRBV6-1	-	CAGSNGGRTRNEKLFF	TGTGCCGGCAGCAACGGAGGCAGAACCAGGAATGAAAAACTGTTTTTT
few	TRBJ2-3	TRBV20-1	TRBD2	CSARNSGSTDTQYF	TGCAGTGCTAGAAATAGCGGGAGCACAGATACGCAGTATTTT
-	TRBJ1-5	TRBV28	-	CASRPPERGLNQPQHF	TGTGCCAGCAGGCCCCCGGAGCGCGGTCTTAATCAGCCCCAGCATTTT
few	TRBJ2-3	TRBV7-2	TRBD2	CASSPWASGGRADTQYF	TGTGCCAGCAGCCCGTGGGCTAGCGGGGGGAGGGCAGATACGCAGTATTTT
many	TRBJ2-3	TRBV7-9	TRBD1	CASSPWTGGRDTQYF	TGTGCCAGCAGCCCGTGGACAGGGGGTAGGGATACGCAGTATTTT
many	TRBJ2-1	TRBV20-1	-	CSARRESGFYNEQFF	TGCAGTGCTAGAAGGGAGTCGGGGTTCTACAATGAGCAGTTCTTC
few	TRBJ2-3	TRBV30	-	CAWSERGIFSTDTQYF	TGTGCCTGGTCTGAACGCGGGATTTTTAGCACAGATACGCAGTATTTT
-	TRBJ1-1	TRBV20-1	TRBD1	CSANGQGRPEAFF	TGCAGTGCTAATGGACAGGGCCGCCCTGAAGCTTTCTTT
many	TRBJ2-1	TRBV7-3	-	CASSYGVPNEQFF	TGTGCCAGCAGTTACGGGGTCCCCAATGAGCAGTTCTTC
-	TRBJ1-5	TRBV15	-	CATSRTGPNQPQHF	TGTGCCACCAGCAGGACAGGACCCAATCAGCCCCAGCATTTT
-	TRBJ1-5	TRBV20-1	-	CCARDSPRAGNQPQHF	TGCTGTGCTAGAGATTCCCCCAGGGCAGGCAATCAGCCCCAGCATTTT
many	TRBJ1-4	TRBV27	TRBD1	CASSLQGGEEKLFF	TGTGCCAGCAGTTTACAGGGGGGTGAAGAAAAACTGTTTTTT
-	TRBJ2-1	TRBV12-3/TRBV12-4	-	CASSWGQNNEQFF	TGTGCCAGCAGCTGGGGGCAGAACAATGAGCAGTTCTTC
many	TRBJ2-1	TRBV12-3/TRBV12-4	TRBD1	CASSSSGTGGWEQFF	TGTGCCAGCAGTTCCAGCGGGACAGGGGGCTGGGAGCAGTTCTTC
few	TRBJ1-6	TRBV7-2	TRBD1	CASSARQGQGSPLHF	TGTGCCAGCAGCGCGAGACAGGGTCAGGGTTCACCCCTCCACTTT
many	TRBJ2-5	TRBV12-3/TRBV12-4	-	CASSPSSGIETQYF	TGTGCCAGCAGTCCCTCGTCGGGTATTGAGACCCAGTACTTC
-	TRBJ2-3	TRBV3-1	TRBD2	CASSPTSYGTDTQYF	TGTGCCAGCAGCCCGACTAGCTACGGCACAGATACGCAGTATTTT
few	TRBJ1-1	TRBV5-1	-	CASSLVPQGNTEAFF	TGCGCCAGCAGCTTGGTGCCCCAGGGAAACACTGAAGCTTTCTTT
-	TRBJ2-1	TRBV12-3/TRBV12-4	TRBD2	CASSFLAGVYNEQFF	TGTGCCAGCAGTTTTCTAGCGGGGGTCTACAATGAGCAGTTCTTC
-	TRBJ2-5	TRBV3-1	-	CASSQQLEGETQYF	TGTGCCAGCAGCCAACAACTCGAAGGGGAGACCCAGTACTTC
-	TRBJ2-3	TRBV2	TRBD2	CASSGESTDTQYF	TGTGCCAGTAGCGGGGAAAGCACAGATACGCAGTATTTT